This TCR beta chain emerged from a study of blood T cell repertoires in COVID-19. Overall study: Both acute and convalescent COVID-19 samples were obtained from the United States, Italy and Spain. Sources were T cells, B-cell-depleted T cells, or PBMCs; the material itself was cDNA or gDNA.

The length of the CDR3 is 17 residues. With 7 bases clipped from V and 1 base from J, the junction kept 13 bases outside the gene matches. Germline loops: CDR1 SNHLY, CDR2 FYNNEI. Original handling: By means of reference gene primer amplification, nucleated cell counts were estimated. Method: immunoSEQ multiplex PCR; TCRdb's copy keeps in-frame clones and lacks some. V, J and clone size derive from that table, while D and trimming were established from the DNA sequence. Here the sample spans more than 200,000 clones, around 85% being singletons. The clonotype was recovered from a man aged 40-49 years with acute or convalescent COVID-19. Input material: peripheral blood. V is TRBV2 and J is TRBJ1-2; 9 nucleotides line up with TRBD1. The CDR3 nucleotides read TGTGCCAGCATTCAACCATTACAGGGGGCAGTTAACTATGGCTACACCTTC. As protein: CASIQPLQGAVNYGYTF.